Below, 29 T cell receptor beta chains from the same sample are listed, as sequenced in a study of T cell responses to AZD1222 COVID-19 vaccine. TCRdb's copy holds only in-frame clones and misses some; the assay was immunoSEQ multiplex PCR. Of about 180,000 clones listed, 90% to 95% were seen once; the top ten hold approximately 0.98%. The sequencing used peripheral blood, collected 28 days after the second dose of the MenACWY control vaccine. The receptors here all came from an adult who received the MenACWY meningococcal vaccine as a control.

The V call is TRBV4-3, the J call TRBJ2-1, with D perhaps TRBD1 or TRBD2 (5 bases each). The germline V gene encodes CDR1 LGHNA and CDR2 YSLEER. The CDR3 contains 14 residues. The V gene lost 4 bases and the J gene lost 10 bases, with 17 bases spanning the gap. The CDR3 protein is CASSLKAGTQEQFF. The CDR3 DNA reads TGCGCCAGCAGCCTAAAGGCCGGGACGCAAGAGCAGTTCTTC.

This chain connects TRBV19 to TRBJ1-1; 8 bases agree with TRBD1. The V segment lost 4 bases and the J segment 7 bases; nucleotides outside the gene matches: 11. CDR1 is LNHDA, CDR2 SQIVND, per germline (reference sequence). The CDR3 runs 15 residues. Written as DNA, the CDR3 is TGTGCCAGTAGTAAACTCTCCACAGGGGGTGTTGAAGCTTTCTTT. Protein sequence: CASSKLSTGGVEAFF.

The gene calls are TRBV6-2 or TRBV6-3 and TRBJ2-5; the match to TRBD2 covers 11 bases. There are 15 residues in the CDR3. Germline V gene lookup returns CDR1 MNHEY and CDR2 SVGEGT. Unmatched junction bases numbered 8, after V lost 6 bases and J lost 5 bases. For the CDR3, the DNA is TGTGCCAGCAGCCGTCTAGCGGGGGGATACGAGACCCAGTACTTC. Amino acids: CASSRLAGGYETQYF.

The J gene is TRBJ1-6, the V gene TRBV25-1; 7 bases map to TRBD1. CDR3 length: 14 amino acids. CDR1 MGHDK and CDR2 SYGVNS come from the germline V gene. The ends lost 4 bases at V and 8 bases at J; junction bases unmatched: 5. DNA for the CDR3: TGTGCCAGCAGTGCGACAGGGTTCTATTCACCCCTCCACTTT. Its protein is CASSATGFYSPLHF.

The chain couples TRBV5-1 to TRBJ1-5, with D unresolved. The CDR3 totals 15 residues. Germline V lookup: CDR1 SGHRS, CDR2 YFSETQ. V was shortened by 0 bases and J by 0 bases, with 7 bases between the two germline ends. The CDR3 region has the DNA TGCGCCAGCAGCTTGGACAACTATAGCAATCAGCCCCAGCATTTT. This sequence encodes CASSLDNYSNQPQHF.

The chain employs TRBV5-1 and TRBJ1-1; TRBD1 aligns across 9 bases. V lost 9 bases to trimming and J lost 3 bases; unmatched junction nucleotides: 9. Germline lookup yields CDR1 SGHRS and CDR2 YFSETQ. The CDR3 has 14 residues. CDR3 bases: TGCGCCACCAGACAGGGGGTGGTGGACACTGAAGCTTTCTTT. Amino acid sequence: CATRQGVVDTEAFF. The whole variable domain, remainder taken from reference TRBV5-1 and TRBJ1-1, is KAGVTQTPRYLIKTRGQQVTLSCSPISGHRSVSWYQQTPGQGLQFLFEYFSETQRNKGNFPGRFSGRQFSNSRSEMNVSTLELGDSALYLCATRQGVVDTEAFFGQGTRLTVV.

The rearrangement links TRBV2 to TRBJ2-1; D unresolved. The CDR3 totals 11 residues. V was clipped by 4 bases and J by 7 bases, with 5 bases between them. Germline V gives CDR1 SNHLY, CDR2 FYNNEI. The CDR3 DNA sequence: TGTGCCAGCAGTGTCAGAAATGAGCAGTTCTTC. Its protein is CASSVRNEQFF.

This chain links TRBV18 with TRBJ1-2, with D unresolved. Trimming stripped 3 bases from V and 7 bases from J, with 15 bases between. There are 14 residues in the CDR3. CDR1 is KGHSH and CDR2 is LQKENI in the germline V gene. The CDR3 sequence: CASSPRTEAFGYTF. The CDR3 DNA is TGTGCCAGCTCACCCAGGACGGAGGCCTTTGGCTACACCTTC.

The V and J genes are TRBV5-1 and TRBJ2-1; no clear D. V gave up 0 bases and J gave up 6 bases, with 7 bases separating them. Germline CDR1 is SGHRS and CDR2 is YFSETQ. This CDR3 contains 13 residues. CDR3 residues: CASSLDSLNEQFF. The DNA for the CDR3 is TGCGCCAGCAGCTTGGACAGCCTCAATGAGCAGTTCTTC.

The chain carries TRBV5-1 and TRBJ2-7; the match to TRBD1 covers 7 bases. With 4 bases clipped from V and 4 bases from J, the junction kept 8 bases outside the gene matches. Germline V gene sequence: CDR1 SGHRS, CDR2 YFSETQ. This CDR3 spans 14 amino acids. The DNA of the CDR3 is TGCGCCAGCAGCCTCGACAGGGAGCTTTACGAGCAGTACTTC. Protein: CASSLDRELYEQYF.

The chain is built from TRBV7-2 and TRBJ1-2; 7 bases map to TRBD1. The length of the CDR3 is 15 residues. Germline lookup yields CDR1 SGHTA and CDR2 FQGNSA. Losses at the gene ends were 0 bases for V and 5 bases for J; bases not matched to a gene: 6. This CDR3 is CASSLASGTAYGYTF. The CDR3 DNA is TGTGCCAGCAGCTTAGCCTCCGGGACAGCATATGGCTACACCTTC. The full variable domain, its missing parts supplied by reference TRBV7-2 and TRBJ1-2, is GAGVSQSPSNKVTEKGKDVELRCDPISGHTALYWYRQSLGQGLEFLIYFQGNSAPDKSGLPSDRFSAERTGGSVSTLTIQRTQQEDSAVYLCASSLASGTAYGYTFGSGTRLTVV.

This clone was detected only once. The rearrangement uses TRBV19 and TRBJ1-6, with unresolved D. The CDR3 runs to 13 residues. V lost 7 bases to trimming and J lost 10 bases, with 14 bases between them. The germline V gene encodes CDR1 LNHDA and CDR2 SQIVND (reference sequence). The CDR3 sequence: CASKRGFWSPLHF. The CDR3 bases are TGTGCCAGTAAGCGGGGTTTTTGGTCACCCCTCCACTTT.

The rearrangement links TRBV18 to TRBJ1-1; no clear D gene. V was shortened by 2 bases and J by 5 bases, with 6 bases between the two germline ends. Germline V CDR1 and CDR2: KGHSH, LQKENI. The CDR3 extends over 12 amino acids. This CDR3 is CASSPISTEAFF. CDR3 coding DNA: TGTGCCAGCTCACCAATCAGTACTGAAGCTTTCTTT.

J is TRBJ2-5 and V is TRBV7-3; D gene ambiguous. CDR1 SGHTA and CDR2 FQGTGA come from the germline V gene. The CDR3 has 13 residues. Trimming left V 0 bases short and J 5 bases short, with 7 bases between. The CDR3 sequence: CASSLTGTETQYF. In nucleotides, the CDR3 is TGTGCCAGCAGCTTAACGGGTACGGAGACCCAGTACTTC.

Comments on this clone: Other DNA sequences in this specimen translate into the identical CDR3. This sequence joins TRBV28 and TRBJ1-5; D is undetermined. Germline CDR1 reads MDHEN; CDR2 reads SYDVKM. The CDR3 has 13 residues. V dropped 2 bases and J dropped 4 bases, with 6 bases sitting between them. CDR3 sequence: CASSLDGNQPQHF. The CDR3 nucleotides are TGTGCCAGCAGTTTAGACGGTAATCAGCCCCAGCATTTT.

This sequence joins TRBV5-6 and TRBJ1-6, with 7 bases identical to TRBD1. Trimming removed 1 base from V and 4 bases from J; junction bases left unmatched: 2. Germline V lookup: CDR1 SGHDT, CDR2 YYEEEE. This CDR3 is 15 amino acids long. The DNA for the CDR3 is TGTGCCAGCAGCTTGTGGGACAGATATAATTCACCCCTCCACTTT. This codes for CASSLWDRYNSPLHF.

CDR3 nucleotides: TGTGCCAGCAGTTTATCGGGCACGAGGAATGAAAAACTGTTTTTT. Translating it yields CASSLSGTRNEKLFF. The genes are TRBV28 and TRBJ1-4; D not resolved. The CDR3 totals 15 residues. CDR1 and CDR2 (germline): MDHEN, SYDVKM. The V gene lost 1 base and the J gene lost 5 bases, with 11 bases spanning the gap.

The chain carries TRBV24-1 and TRBJ1-1; D might be TRBD1 (6 bases). The CDR3 length is 13 residues. Germline-derived CDR1 and CDR2 are KGHDR and SFDVKD. With 7 bases removed from V and 7 bases from J, the gap between germline ends came to 15 bases. The CDR3 sequence: CATRGGQYDEAFF. CDR3 bases: TGTGCCACCAGGGGAGGACAGTATGATGAAGCTTTCTTT.

The rearrangement uses TRBV6-4 and TRBJ1-2; perhaps TRBD1 as D (6 bases). Germline V gene sequence: CDR1 MRHNA, CDR2 SNTAGT. The CDR3 totals 15 residues. The V gene lost 0 bases and the J gene lost 2 bases, with 10 bases spanning the gap. CDR3 loop: CASSDSSTGNYGYTF. In nucleotides, the CDR3 is TGTGCCAGCAGTGACTCGTCTACAGGGAACTATGGCTACACCTTC.

This chain links TRBV6-5 with TRBJ2-2, with D possibly matching TRBD1 (6 bases). The germline V gene has CDR1 MNHEY and CDR2 SVGAGI. Trimming removed 6 bases from V and 1 base from J, with 9 bases in between. The CDR3 is made up of 14 amino acids. The CDR3 sequence: CASSPDRNTGELFF. Written as DNA, the CDR3 is TGTGCCAGCAGCCCGGACAGGAACACCGGGGAGCTGTTTTTT.

The chain links TRBV20-1 to TRBJ1-2; no clear D. V was cut by 3 bases and J by 0 bases, with 14 bases left in between. The length of the CDR3 is 15 residues. The germline CDR1 and CDR2 sequences are DFQATT and SNEGSKA (reference sequence). This CDR3 is CSASPLGRSNYGYTF. CDR3 sequence (DNA): TGCAGTGCTAGTCCGCTAGGGCGGTCTAACTATGGCTACACCTTC.

This sequence joins TRBV19 and TRBJ1-2, with TRBD1 as a possible D gene (5 bases). The CDR3 covers 14 residues. CDR1 and CDR2 (germline): LNHDA, SQIVND (reference sequence). V lost 6 bases and J 3 bases, leaving 14 bases between the germline ends. CDR3 residues: CASRRGGRDYGYTF. The CDR3 coding sequence is TGTGCCAGTAGGCGGGGTGGCAGGGACTATGGCTACACCTTC.

This clone was detected a few times. The chain links TRBV3-1 (or the pseudogene TRBV3-2) to TRBJ1-2; TRBD1 aligns across 7 bases. The V and J ends lost 0 bases and 6 bases, in that order; junction bases with no gene match: 4. The CDR3 is made up of 14 amino acids. CDR1 LGHDT and CDR2 YNNKEL come from the germline V gene (reference sequence). CDR3 amino acids: CASSQEGRGNGYTF. DNA for the CDR3: TGTGCCAGCAGCCAAGAAGGCAGGGGGAATGGCTACACCTTC.

This clone came up once. The chain couples TRBV29-1 to TRBJ2-5; TRBD2 agrees at 10 bases. V lost 6 bases, J lost 1 base, and 2 bases stayed unmatched. This CDR3 spans 13 amino acids. From germline, CDR1 is SQVTM and CDR2 ANQGSEA. The CDR3 loop is CSVASGGQETQYF. CDR3 nucleotides: TGCAGCGTCGCTAGCGGGGGCCAAGAGACCCAGTACTTC. The full variable domain, its missing parts supplied by reference TRBV29-1 and TRBJ2-5, is SAVISQKPSRDICQRGTSLTIQCQVDSQVTMMFWYRQQPGQSLTLIATANQGSEATYESGFVIDKFPISRPNLTFSTLTVSNMSPEDSSIYLCSVASGGQETQYFGPGTRLLVL.

The chain couples TRBV2 to TRBJ2-3; 10 nucleotides match TRBD2. The CDR3 is 15 amino acids. The germline V gene encodes CDR1 SNHLY and CDR2 FYNNEI. The V segment lost 6 bases and the J segment 0 bases; nucleotides outside the gene matches: 3. The CDR3 reads CASSVLAGSTDTQYF. CDR3 coding DNA: TGTGCCAGCAGCGTACTAGCGGGGAGCACAGATACGCAGTATTTT.

This chain links TRBV7-2 with TRBJ1-2; 7 bases fit TRBD1. V lost 5 bases and J lost 7; bases outside the gene matches: 7. This CDR3 comprises 13 residues. Germline V gene data show CDR1 as SGHTA and CDR2 as FQGNSA. The CDR3 nucleotides are TGTGCCAGCAGCGTGGGACAGCCGGTTGGCTACACCTTC. Translating gives CASSVGQPVGYTF.

V usage is TRBV7-9 and J usage is TRBJ1-1, with unresolved D. The V end lost 5 bases, the J end lost 7 bases, and 17 bases lay between the germline ends. From germline, CDR1 is SEHNR and CDR2 FQNEAQ (reference sequence). The CDR3 sequence is 14 residues long. In DNA form, the CDR3 reads TGTGCCAGCAGCCCAATTCGAAGCGGGAGTGAAGCTTTCTTT. Its protein is CASSPIRSGSEAFF.

This clone was found once. This sequence joins TRBV4-2 and TRBJ2-5; D gene uncertain. CDR1 LGHNA and CDR2 YNFKEQ come from the germline V gene. Between the trimmed V and J ends, which lost 2 bases and 4 bases, there was a span of 2 bases. This CDR3 has 11 residues. Here the CDR3 reads CASSQRETQYF. For the CDR3, the DNA is TGTGCCAGCAGCCAACGAGAGACCCAGTACTTC.

On this clone: Other DNA sequences in the same sample also yield this CDR3. The CDR3 DNA reads as TGTGCCAGCAGCCTGGACTTGAGTAGCACAGATACGCAGTATTTT. Encoded protein: CASSLDLSSTDTQYF. The chain is built from TRBV7-2 and TRBJ2-3; D perhaps matches TRBD2 (5 bases). The germline V and J ends were trimmed by 5 bases and 0 bases, with 12 bases remaining between them. The germline V gene has CDR1 SGHTA and CDR2 FQGNSA. CDR3 length equals 15 residues.